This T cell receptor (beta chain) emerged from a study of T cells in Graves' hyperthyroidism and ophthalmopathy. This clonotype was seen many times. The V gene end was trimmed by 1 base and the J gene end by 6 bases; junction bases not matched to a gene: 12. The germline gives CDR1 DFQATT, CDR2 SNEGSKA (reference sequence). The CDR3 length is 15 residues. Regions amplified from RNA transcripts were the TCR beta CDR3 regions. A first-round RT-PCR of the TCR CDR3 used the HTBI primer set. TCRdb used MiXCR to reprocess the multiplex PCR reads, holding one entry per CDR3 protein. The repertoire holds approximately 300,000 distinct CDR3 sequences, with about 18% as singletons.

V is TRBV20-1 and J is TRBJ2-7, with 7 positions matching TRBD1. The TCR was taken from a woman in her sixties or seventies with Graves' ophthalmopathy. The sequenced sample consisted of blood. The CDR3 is CSARVTGQMSGEQYF. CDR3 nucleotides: TGCAGTGCTAGAGTAACGGGACAGATGTCTGGCGAGCAGTACTTC.